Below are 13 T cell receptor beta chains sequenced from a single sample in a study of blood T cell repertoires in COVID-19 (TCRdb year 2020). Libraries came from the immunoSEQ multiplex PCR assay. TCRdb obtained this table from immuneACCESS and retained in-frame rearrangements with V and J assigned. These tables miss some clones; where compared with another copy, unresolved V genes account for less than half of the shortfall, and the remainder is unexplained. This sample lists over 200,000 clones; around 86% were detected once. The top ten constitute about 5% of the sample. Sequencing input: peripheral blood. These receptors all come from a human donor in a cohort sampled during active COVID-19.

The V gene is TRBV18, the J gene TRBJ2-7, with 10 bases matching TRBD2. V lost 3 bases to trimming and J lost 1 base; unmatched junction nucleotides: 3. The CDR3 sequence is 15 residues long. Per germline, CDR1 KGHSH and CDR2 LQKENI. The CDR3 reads CASSPPLAGSYEQYF. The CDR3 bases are TGTGCCAGCTCACCGCCACTAGCGGGATCCTACGAGCAGTACTTC. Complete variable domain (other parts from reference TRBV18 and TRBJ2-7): NAGVMQNPRHLVRRRGQEARLRCSPMKGHSHVYWYRQLPEEGLKFMVYLQKENIIDESGMPKERFSAEFPKEGPSILRIQQVVRGDSAAYFCASSPPLAGSYEQYFGPGTRLTVT.

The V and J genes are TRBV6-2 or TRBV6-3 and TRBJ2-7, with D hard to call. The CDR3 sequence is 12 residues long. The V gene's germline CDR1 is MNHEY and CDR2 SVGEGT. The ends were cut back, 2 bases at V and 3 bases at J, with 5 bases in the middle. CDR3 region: CASSYANYEQYF. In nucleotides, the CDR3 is TGTGCCAGCAGTTACGCGAACTACGAGCAGTACTTC.

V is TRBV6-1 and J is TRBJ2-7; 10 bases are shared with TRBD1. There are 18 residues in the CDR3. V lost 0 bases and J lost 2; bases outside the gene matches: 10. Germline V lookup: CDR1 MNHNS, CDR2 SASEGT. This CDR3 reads CASSEAPRQGAGAYEQYF. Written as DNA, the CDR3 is TGTGCCAGCAGTGAAGCACCTCGACAGGGGGCAGGGGCCTACGAGCAGTACTTC.

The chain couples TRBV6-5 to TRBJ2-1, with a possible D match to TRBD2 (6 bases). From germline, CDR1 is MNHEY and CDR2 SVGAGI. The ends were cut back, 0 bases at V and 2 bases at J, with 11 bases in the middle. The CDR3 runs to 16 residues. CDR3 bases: TGTGCCAGCAGTTACTCCGGGGGAGGAACCTACAATGAGCAGTTCTTC. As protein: CASSYSGGGTYNEQFF.

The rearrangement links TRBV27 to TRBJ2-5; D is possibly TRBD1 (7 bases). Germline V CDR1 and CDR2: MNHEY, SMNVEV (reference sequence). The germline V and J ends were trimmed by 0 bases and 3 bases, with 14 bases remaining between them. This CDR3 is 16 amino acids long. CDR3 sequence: CASSLSGRGVEETQYF. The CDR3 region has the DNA TGTGCCAGCAGTTTATCAGGCAGGGGGGTTGAAGAGACCCAGTACTTC.

CDR3 amino acids: CASTPGYSNQPQHF. CDR3 nucleotide sequence: TGTGCCAGCACCCCCGGTTATAGCAATCAGCCCCAGCATTTT. The chain links TRBV28 to TRBJ1-5, with unresolved D. From germline, CDR1 is MDHEN and CDR2 SYDVKM. The CDR3 is made up of 14 amino acids. Between the trimmed V and J ends, which lost 7 bases and 0 bases, there was a span of 10 bases.

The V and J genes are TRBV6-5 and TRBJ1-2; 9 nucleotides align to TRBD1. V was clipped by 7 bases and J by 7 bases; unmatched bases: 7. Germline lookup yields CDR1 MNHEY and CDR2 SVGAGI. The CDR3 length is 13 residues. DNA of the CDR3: TGTGCCAGCAATCGGGACAGGGCTGGTGGCTACACCTTC. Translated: CASNRDRAGGYTF.

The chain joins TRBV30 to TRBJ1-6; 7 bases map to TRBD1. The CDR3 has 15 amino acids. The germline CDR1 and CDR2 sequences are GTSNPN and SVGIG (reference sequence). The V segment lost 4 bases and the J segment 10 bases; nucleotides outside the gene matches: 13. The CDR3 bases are TGTGCCTGGACCGGGGACAGTCAAATGGGATCACCCCTCCACTTT. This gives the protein CAWTGDSQMGSPLHF.

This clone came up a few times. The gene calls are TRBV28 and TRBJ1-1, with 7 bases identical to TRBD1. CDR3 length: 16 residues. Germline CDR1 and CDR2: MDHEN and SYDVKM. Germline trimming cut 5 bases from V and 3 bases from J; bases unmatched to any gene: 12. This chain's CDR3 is CASSAPTGTSDTEAFF. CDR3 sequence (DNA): TGTGCCAGCAGTGCCCCGACAGGGACCTCGGACACTGAAGCTTTCTTT.

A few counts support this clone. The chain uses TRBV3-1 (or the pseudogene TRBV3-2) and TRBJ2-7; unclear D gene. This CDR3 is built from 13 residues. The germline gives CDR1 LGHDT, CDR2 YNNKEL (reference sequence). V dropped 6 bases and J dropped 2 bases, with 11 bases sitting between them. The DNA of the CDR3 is TGTGCCAGCAGTCCGACTCCAACCTACGAGCAGTACTTC. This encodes CASSPTPTYEQYF.

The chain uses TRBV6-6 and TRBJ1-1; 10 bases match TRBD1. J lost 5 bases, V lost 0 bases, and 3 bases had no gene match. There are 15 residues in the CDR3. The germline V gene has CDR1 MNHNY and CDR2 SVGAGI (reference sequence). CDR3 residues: CASSYSDRGLTEAFF. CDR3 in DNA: TGTGCCAGCAGTTACTCCGACAGGGGGCTGACTGAAGCTTTCTTT.

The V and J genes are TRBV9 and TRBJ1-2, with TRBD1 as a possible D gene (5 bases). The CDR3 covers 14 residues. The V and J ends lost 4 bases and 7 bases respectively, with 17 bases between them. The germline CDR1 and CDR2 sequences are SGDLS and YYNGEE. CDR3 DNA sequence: TGTGCCAGCAGCCCCTGGGTGGAAGGGGTTGGCTACACCTTC. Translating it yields CASSPWVEGVGYTF.

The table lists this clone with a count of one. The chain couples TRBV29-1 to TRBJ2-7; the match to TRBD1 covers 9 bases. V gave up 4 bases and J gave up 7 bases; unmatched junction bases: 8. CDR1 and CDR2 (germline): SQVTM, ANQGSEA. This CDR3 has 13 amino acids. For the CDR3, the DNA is TGCAGCGTTGCAGGACAGGGGCTCGGGGAGCAGTACTTC. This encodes CSVAGQGLGEQYF.